This T cell receptor (beta chain) was identified in a study of blood T cell repertoires in COVID-19. Turning to the study itself: Sample material is recorded as cDNA or gDNA derived from T cells, B-cell-depleted T cells, or PBMCs.

Sequencing used immunoSEQ multiplex PCR; TCRdb keeps in-frame clones, though not all of them. The data hold about 120,000 clones, with roughly 86% observed a single time. CDR1 and CDR2 (germline): MDHEN, SYDVKM. V gave up 5 bases and J gave up 10 bases, with 21 bases separating them. The CDR3 covers 16 residues. This rearrangement joins TRBV28 to TRBJ1-6; D call uncertain. The TCR comes from a woman in her seventies with COVID-19, enrolled during active disease. Sequencing used peripheral blood. The DNA for the CDR3 is TGTGCCAGCAGTCCCACCGGGGTAGGGCGGATCTCACCCCTCCACTTT. Translation: CASSPTGVGRISPLHF.